This TCR beta chain was retrieved from a study of T cell responses to AZD1222 COVID-19 vaccine. Trimming removed 4 bases from V and 3 bases from J; junction bases left unmatched: 2. Per germline, CDR1 SGHNT and CDR2 YYREEE (reference sequence). The CDR3 extends over 13 amino acids. Assay used: immunoSEQ multiplex PCR; TCRdb lists only in-frame clones, some missing. The sample consists of some 89,000 clones, more than 70% of them appearing once. The input for sequencing was peripheral blood, taken on day 0 of AZD1222 vaccination. V gene TRBV5-4 combines with J gene TRBJ2-5; 8 bases fit TRBD1. This TCR derives from an adult in good health. The CDR3: CASSKTGEETQYF. The CDR3 nucleotides are TGTGCCAGCAGCAAGACAGGGGAAGAGACCCAGTACTTC. Based on the CDR3 plus reference TRBV5-4 and TRBJ2-5, the full variable domain is ETGVTQSPTHLIKTRGQQVTLRCSSQSGHNTVSWYQQALGQGPQFIFQYYREEENGRGNFPPRFSGLQFPNYSSELNVNALELDDSALYLCASSKTGEETQYFGPGTRLLVL.